The text below deals with one T cell receptor beta chain. This record belongs to a study of T cell responses to AZD1222 COVID-19 vaccine. TCRdb's table, derived via immunoSEQ multiplex PCR, lists solely in-frame clones and lacks some. The repertoire holds roughly 180,000 clones, with 70% to 90% as singletons. The CDR3 is made up of 12 amino acids. V lost 8 bases to trimming and J lost 5 bases, with 12 bases between them. Looked up from germline, CDR1 is LNHDA and CDR2 is SQIVND (reference sequence). The specimen comprised peripheral blood, sampled on day 0 of AZD1222 vaccination. The receptor comes from an adult in good health. This chain joins TRBV19 and TRBJ2-5; possible D gene TRBD1, 5 bases. This CDR3 reads CASRAQAETQYF. The CDR3 bases are TGTGCCAGTCGGGCACAGGCGGAGACCCAGTACTTC.